The 11 T cell receptor beta chains presented below share a single source sample, sequenced in a study of OX40 agonist ivuxolimab in advanced cancers. Library construction relied on the immunoSEQ multiplex PCR assay. Drawn from immuneACCESS, this table holds only the in-frame rearrangements with V and J called that TCRdb kept. Clones are partly lost; checked studies trace under half to an unresolved V gene and leave the rest unexplained. This sample is represented by 75,000 to 100,000 clones; 80% to 90% of them were singletons. The top ten clonotypes cover less than 0.4% of the sample. The sample consisted of CD4+ or CD8+ T cells sorted from blood, taken in a trial of the OX40 agonist ivuxolimab. These receptors all stem from an adult with an advanced solid tumor such as melanoma, head and neck, liver or kidney cancer.

CDR3 nucleotide sequence: TGTGCCAGCAGCCCTATAACTAGCGGGAGGATGTTAGAGACCCAGTACTTC. Translating gives CASSPITSGRMLETQYF. The chain employs TRBV11-2 and TRBJ2-5, with TRBD2 matching 12 bases. The V gene end was trimmed by 5 bases and the J gene end by 4 bases; junction bases not matched to a gene: 11. Germline V lookup: CDR1 SGHAT, CDR2 FQNNGV. The CDR3 length is 17 residues.

V usage is TRBV11-2 and J usage is TRBJ1-6; D unresolved. CDR3 length: 13 amino acids. Germline V lookup: CDR1 SGHAT, CDR2 FQNNGV. The V gene lost 0 bases and the J gene lost 10 bases, with 7 bases spanning the gap. CDR3: CASSLDLSSPLHF. The CDR3 region has the DNA TGTGCCAGCAGCTTAGATCTCTCCTCACCCCTCCACTTT.

The J gene is TRBJ2-5, the V gene TRBV5-1; TRBD1 might be the D (5 bases). Germline V gives CDR1 SGHRS, CDR2 YFSETQ. There are 15 residues in the CDR3. Trimming took off 4 bases at V and 4 bases at J, with 17 bases between the two ends. CDR3 protein: CASSTLTEGRETQYF. The CDR3 DNA follows: TGCGCCAGCAGCACTTTGACAGAAGGAAGAGAGACCCAGTACTTC.

The chain links TRBV7-2 to TRBJ2-2; 16 bases line up with TRBD2. The germline V gene encodes CDR1 SGHTA and CDR2 FQGNSA. With 3 bases clipped from V and 5 bases from J, the junction kept 3 bases outside the gene matches. This CDR3 has 17 residues. CDR3 region: CASSFPGLAGGTGELFF. Here the CDR3 DNA reads TGTGCCAGCAGCTTTCCGGGACTAGCGGGGGGGACCGGGGAGCTGTTTTTT.

This clone was observed once. The V call is TRBV7-8, the J call TRBJ2-7; 12 bases agree with TRBD2. This CDR3 is 16 amino acids long. Losses at the gene ends were 0 bases for V and 5 bases for J; bases not matched to a gene: 5. The germline gives CDR1 SGHVS, CDR2 FQNEAQ. CDR3 DNA: TGTGCCAGCAGCTTAGCACTAGCGGGAGGAATCCACGAGCAGTACTTC. As protein: CASSLALAGGIHEQYF.

With regard to this clone: Other DNA sequences in this sample translate to the same CDR3. The CDR3 nucleotides read TGTGCCAGCTCACCCGGGGGGGGAGATACGCAGTATTTT. Protein product: CASSPGGGDTQYF. The genes are TRBV18 and TRBJ2-3, with TRBD2 identical over 8 bases. The CDR3 runs to 13 residues. The V gene end was trimmed by 3 bases and the J gene end by 5 bases; junction bases not matched to a gene: 1. Germline values: CDR1 KGHSH, CDR2 LQKENI.

The rearrangement links TRBV7-9 to TRBJ2-5; no firm D call. Germline lookup yields CDR1 SEHNR and CDR2 FQNEAQ (reference sequence). The V and J ends lost 5 bases and 4 bases respectively, with 11 bases between them. The CDR3 is 13 residues long. CDR3 sequence: CASSPRGPETQYF. The CDR3 region has the DNA TGTGCCAGCAGCCCGAGAGGCCCAGAGACCCAGTACTTC.

This chain joins TRBV5-6 and TRBJ2-7; D is undetermined. Germline V CDR1 and CDR2: SGHDT, YYEEEE. The V end was cut by 0 bases, the J end by 3 bases, with 13 bases between. CDR3 length equals 15 residues. DNA of the CDR3: TGTGCCAGCAGCTTGGGCGGAGTACCTTACTACGAGCAGTACGTC. Encoded protein: CASSLGGVPYYEQYV.

The chain has TRBV18 and TRBJ2-6; D ambiguous. The length of the CDR3 is 15 residues. The V gene lost 1 base and the J gene lost 2 bases, with 6 bases spanning the gap. CDR1 is KGHSH, CDR2 LQKENI, per germline. The CDR3 loop reads CASSPQGTGANVLTF. CDR3 coding DNA: TGTGCCAGCTCACCACAGGGTACTGGGGCCAACGTCCTGACTTTC.

This clone has more than one count but fewer than ten. J is TRBJ1-1 and V is TRBV29-1, with D possibly being TRBD1 (6 bases). The germline gives CDR1 SQVTM, CDR2 ANQGSEA. Trimming shortened V by 6 bases and J by 1 base, and 12 bases separated the two germline ends. The CDR3 sequence is 13 residues long. CDR3 region: CSVRWGPNTEAFF. In nucleotides, the CDR3 is TGCAGCGTGAGATGGGGGCCGAACACTGAAGCTTTCTTT.

J is TRBJ2-5 and V is TRBV7-9; 7 bases line up with TRBD2. Germline lookup yields CDR1 SEHNR and CDR2 FQNEAQ (reference sequence). The CDR3 length is 14 residues. After removal of 8 bases from V and 3 bases from J, the junction contained 9 bases not matched to a gene. The CDR3 DNA is TGTGCCAGCTGTCGGGGGGACTCTGAAGAGACCCAGTACTTC. It specifies CASCRGDSEETQYF.